The clone carrying this TCR beta chain was detected only once. TCRdb keeps only in-frame clones here, not all; method: immunoSEQ multiplex PCR. The sample has 130,000 to 150,000 clones; about 83% are singletons. This record belongs to a study of blood T cell repertoires in COVID-19. Study information: The study drew acute and convalescent COVID-19 samples from the United States, Italy and Spain. Sources were T cells, B-cell-depleted T cells, or PBMCs; the material itself was cDNA or gDNA.

This CDR3 has 14 residues. Germline V lookup: CDR1 SNHLY, CDR2 FYNNEI. Losses at the gene ends were 6 bases for V and 3 bases for J; bases not matched to a gene: 5. This receptor was identified in a woman in her 50s with active or convalescent COVID-19. The sequenced sample consisted of peripheral blood. This chain connects TRBV2 to TRBJ2-3, with TRBD1 matching over 8 bases. The CDR3 DNA sequence: TGTGCCAGCAGCCGGACAGGGATGACAGATACGCAGTATTTT. Translated, it gives CASSRTGMTDTQYF.